This T cell receptor beta chain was retrieved from a study of shared clonotypes between healthy human individuals. Findings and limits, study-wide: Donor scarcity curtailed the genetic and exposure-history diversity represented herein.

The protocol was immunoSEQ multiplex PCR, while the TCRdb copy is restricted to in-frame clones and leaves out a portion. The sample includes 1.6 million or so clones, 95% to 97% of them seen just once. In this sample, this clone turned up once. The antigen is unknown. CD4+ cell separation produced CD45RA+ naive and CD45RA-negative memory subsets. V was pared by 6 bases and J by 5 bases, with 11 bases between. Per germline, CDR1 MNHEY and CDR2 SVGAGI. The CDR3 is 13 residues long. The sequencing sample was made of naive CD4+ T cells sorted from blood. Subset indicated: CD45RA+ positively selected. This TCR was recovered from a man aged 25 to 45 in good health. This rearrangement joins TRBV6-5 to TRBJ1-5; D is possibly TRBD1 (5 bases). The CDR3 sequence is CASSWDGDQPQHF. The CDR3 DNA sequence: TGTGCCAGCAGCTGGGACGGAGATCAGCCCCAGCATTTT.